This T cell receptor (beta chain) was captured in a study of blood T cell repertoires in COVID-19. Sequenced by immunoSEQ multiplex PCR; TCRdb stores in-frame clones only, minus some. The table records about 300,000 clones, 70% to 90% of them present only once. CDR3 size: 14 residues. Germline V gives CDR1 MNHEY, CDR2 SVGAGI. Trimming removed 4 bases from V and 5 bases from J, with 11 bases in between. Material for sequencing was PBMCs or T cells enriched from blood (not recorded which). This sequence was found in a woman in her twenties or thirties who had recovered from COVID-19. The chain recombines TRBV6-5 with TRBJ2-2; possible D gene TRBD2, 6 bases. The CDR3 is CASSSSAETGELFF. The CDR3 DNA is TGTGCCAGCAGTTCTAGCGCAGAAACCGGGGAGCTGTTTTTT.